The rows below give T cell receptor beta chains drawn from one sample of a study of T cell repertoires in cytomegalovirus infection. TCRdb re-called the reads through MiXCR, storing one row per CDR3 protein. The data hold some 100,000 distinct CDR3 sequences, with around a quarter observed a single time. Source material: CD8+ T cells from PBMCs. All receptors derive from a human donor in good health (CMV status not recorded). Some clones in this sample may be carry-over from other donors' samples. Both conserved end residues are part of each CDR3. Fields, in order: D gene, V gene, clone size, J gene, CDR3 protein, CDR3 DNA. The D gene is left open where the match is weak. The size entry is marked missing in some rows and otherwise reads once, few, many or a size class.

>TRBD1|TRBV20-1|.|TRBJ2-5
CSAKQGARETQYF
TGCAGTGCTAAACAGGGGGCGAGGGAGACCCAGTACTTC
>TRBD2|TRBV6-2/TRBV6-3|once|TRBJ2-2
CASTSPEGGIGGELFF
TGTGCCAGCACCTCCCCGGAGGGAGGGATTGGCGGGGAGCTGTTTTTT
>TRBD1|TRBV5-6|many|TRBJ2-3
CASSLATGTTDTQYF
TGTGCCAGCAGCTTGGCGACAGGGACCACAGATACGCAGTATTTT
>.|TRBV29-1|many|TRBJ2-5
CSVDTGSEETQYF
TGCAGCGTTGATACAGGCAGTGAGGAGACCCAGTACTTC
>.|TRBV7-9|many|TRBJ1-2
CASSPEESVYGYTF
TGTGCCAGCAGCCCAGAAGAGTCGGTCTATGGCTACACCTTC
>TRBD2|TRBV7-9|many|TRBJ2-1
CASSSRAGDSYNEQFF
TGTGCCAGCAGCTCCCGGGCGGGGGACTCCTACAATGAGCAGTTCTTC
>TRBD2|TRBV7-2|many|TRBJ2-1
CASSLAGGYEQFF
TGTGCCAGCAGCTTAGCGGGAGGGTACGAGCAGTTCTTC
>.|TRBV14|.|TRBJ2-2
CASSHIGAGELFF
TGTGCCAGCAGCCACATAGGGGCAGGGGAGCTGTTTTTT
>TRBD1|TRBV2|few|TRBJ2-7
CARRDRGISYEQYF
TGTGCCAGAAGGGACAGGGGAATCTCCTACGAGCAGTACTTC
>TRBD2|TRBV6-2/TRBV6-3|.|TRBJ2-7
CASSYSTSEGYEQYF
TGTGCCAGCAGTTACTCGACTAGCGAGGGCTACGAGCAGTACTTC
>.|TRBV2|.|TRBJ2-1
CASSLYSNEQFF
TGTGCCAGCAGTCTTTATTCGAATGAGCAGTTCTTC
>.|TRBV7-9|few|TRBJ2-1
CASSLEVIEQFF
TGTGCCAGCAGCTTAGAGGTTATTGAGCAGTTCTTC
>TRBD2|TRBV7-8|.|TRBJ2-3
CASSMTSGADTQYF
TGTGCCAGCAGCATGACTAGCGGGGCGGATACGCAGTATTTT
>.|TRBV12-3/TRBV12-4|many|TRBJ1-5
CASSLALRNQPQHF
TGTGCCAGCAGTTTAGCCCTTCGCAATCAGCCCCAGCATTTT
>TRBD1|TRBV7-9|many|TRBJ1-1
CASSVHDRGLGTEAFF
TGTGCCAGCAGCGTCCATGACAGGGGGCTGGGCACTGAAGCTTTCTTT
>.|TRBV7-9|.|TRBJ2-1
CASSFLNEQFF
TGTGCCAGCAGCTTCCTCAATGAGCAGTTCTTC
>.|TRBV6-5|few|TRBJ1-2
CASSYSSGLYGYTF
TGTGCCAGCAGTTACTCGTCAGGTTTATATGGCTACACCTTC
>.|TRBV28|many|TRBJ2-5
CASMSSQETQYF
TGTGCCAGCATGTCCAGCCAAGAGACCCAGTACTTC
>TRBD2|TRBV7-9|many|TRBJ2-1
CASSLRSGGGNEQFF
TGTGCCAGCAGCTTACGTAGCGGGGGAGGCAATGAGCAGTTCTTC
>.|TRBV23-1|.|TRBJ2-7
CASTLIFGLATPYEQYF
TGCGCCAGCACTCTGATATTTGGTTTGGCAACCCCCTACGAGCAGTACTTC
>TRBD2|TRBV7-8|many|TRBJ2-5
CASSLGNLLAGEETQYF
TGTGCCAGCAGCTTAGGAAACTTACTAGCGGGGGAAGAGACCCAGTACTTC
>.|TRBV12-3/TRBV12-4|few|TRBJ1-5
CASSAQGSNQPQHF
TGTGCCAGCAGTGCCCAGGGAAGCAATCAGCCCCAGCATTTT
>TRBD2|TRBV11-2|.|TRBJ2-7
CASSFGPSLAESSYEQYF
TGTGCCAGCAGCTTTGGGCCCTCCCTAGCGGAGAGCTCCTACGAGCAGTACTTC
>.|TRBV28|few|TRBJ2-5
CASSRWQGLQETQYF
TGTGCCAGCAGCAGGTGGCAGGGACTCCAAGAGACCCAGTACTTC
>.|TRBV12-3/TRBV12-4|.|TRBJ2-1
CASSLEGREQFF
TGTGCCAGCAGTTTAGAGGGACGGGAGCAGTTCTTC
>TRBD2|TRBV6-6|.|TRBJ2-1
CASTPASGGPNEQFF
TGTGCCAGCACCCCAGCTAGCGGGGGGCCCAATGAGCAGTTCTTC
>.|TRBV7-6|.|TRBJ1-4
CASSSDEGGNEKLFF
TGTGCCAGCAGCTCCGACGAGGGAGGGAATGAAAAACTGTTTTTT